The 29 T cell receptor beta chains given below trace back to one sample, sequenced in a study of blood T cell repertoires in COVID-19. The table came from immunoSEQ multiplex PCR; TCRdb's copy has only in-frame clones and leaves some out. The profile shows roughly 210,000 clones, around 87% of them singletons. The sample was PBMCs or T cells enriched from blood (not recorded which). Source of these receptors: a man aged 30 to 45 in a cohort exposed to, infected with or recovered from COVID-19 (not recorded which).

This rearrangement joins TRBV3-1 (or the pseudogene TRBV3-2) to TRBJ2-5; TRBD2 agrees at 9 bases. The V segment lost 4 bases and the J segment 0 bases; nucleotides outside the gene matches: 6. The germline CDR1 and CDR2 sequences are LGHDT and YNNKEL (reference sequence). The CDR3 has 16 amino acids. CDR3 bases: TGTGCCAGCAGCCCGCCCCGACTAGCGGACCAAGAGACCCAGTACTTC. This gives the protein CASSPPRLADQETQYF.

The V and J genes are TRBV27 and TRBJ1-6, with a tentative D call TRBD1 (5 bases). V lost 5 bases, J lost 14 bases, and 16 bases lay in between. Per germline, CDR1 MNHEY and CDR2 SMNVEV (reference sequence). The CDR3 contains 13 residues. Written as DNA, the CDR3 is TGTGCCAGCAGTCCCGGGACTGACCAGTCCCTCCACTTT. Protein product: CASSPGTDQSLHF.

The chain joins TRBV9 to TRBJ2-3, with 8 bases identical to TRBD1. Trimming removed 3 bases from V and 0 bases from J; junction bases left unmatched: 0. Per the germline V gene, CDR1 is SGDLS and CDR2 is YYNGEE. The CDR3 has 14 amino acids. The chain's CDR3 is CASSDRGSTDTQYF. CDR3 nucleotides: TGTGCCAGCAGCGACAGGGGGAGCACAGATACGCAGTATTTT.

The chain uses TRBV6-4 and TRBJ2-2, with 16 bases fitting TRBD2. CDR1 and CDR2 from the germline V gene are MRHNA and SNTAGT. V trimming: 4 bases; J trimming: 0 bases; junction bases outside the gene matches: 5. The CDR3 sequence is 19 residues long. Written as DNA, the CDR3 is TGTGCCAGCAGTGCGAGGGGACTAGCGGGAGGGACGAACACCGGGGAGCTGTTTTTT. Protein sequence: CASSARGLAGGTNTGELFF.

J is TRBJ1-4 and V is TRBV27; 8 nucleotides align to TRBD1. CDR1 and CDR2 from the germline V gene are MNHEY and SMNVEV (reference sequence). The V gene end was trimmed by 4 bases and the J gene end by 7 bases; junction bases not matched to a gene: 8. CDR3 length: 15 residues. The CDR3 protein is CASSYKGTGVEKLFF. CDR3 nucleotides: TGTGCCAGCAGTTACAAAGGGACAGGCGTTGAAAAACTGTTTTTT.

This chain uses TRBV7-3 with TRBJ2-7; 10 nucleotides line up with TRBD2. Germline V CDR1 and CDR2: SGHTA, FQGTGA. The CDR3 covers 15 residues. V gave up 5 bases and J gave up 0 bases; unmatched junction bases: 4. CDR3 residues: CASSQIAGGSYEQYF. The CDR3 bases are TGTGCCAGCAGCCAAATAGCGGGAGGCTCCTACGAGCAGTACTTC.

This clone came up once. The CDR3 sequence: CASGASGPARGYTF. Here the CDR3 DNA reads TGTGCCAGCGGGGCCTCAGGGCCAGCCCGGGGCTACACCTTC. The V and J genes are TRBV9 and TRBJ1-2; possibly TRBD1 for D (5 bases). The CDR3 runs 14 residues. Germline CDR1 SGDLS, CDR2 YYNGEE. Trimming pared 7 bases from V and 8 bases from J, leaving 21 bases between.

The rearrangement joins TRBV6-5 to TRBJ1-2; 11 bases are shared with TRBD1. The CDR3 length is 16 residues. Germline values: CDR1 MNHEY, CDR2 SVGAGI. V lost 0 bases, J lost 3 bases, and 3 bases stayed unmatched. CDR3 in DNA: TGTGCCAGCAGTTACTCCTGGACAGGGGGCGACTATGGCTACACCTTC. As protein: CASSYSWTGGDYGYTF.

This clone was picked up a small number of times. The CDR3 DNA is TGTGCCAGCAGCCAGGACATAATGAACACTGAAGCTTTCTTT. Translating it yields CASSQDIMNTEAFF. The rearrangement joins TRBV14 to TRBJ1-1, with D tentatively TRBD1 (5 bases). Trimming stripped 3 bases from V and 0 bases from J, with 8 bases between. Germline CDR1 and CDR2: SGHDN and FVKESK. The CDR3 totals 14 residues.

V gene TRBV29-1 combines with J gene TRBJ2-1; tentatively, D is TRBD2 (7 bases). CDR3 length: 17 residues. Germline assignment: CDR1 SQVTM and CDR2 ANQGSEA. V lost 6 bases, J lost 13 bases, and 34 bases lay in between. The CDR3: CSVIEGGGVNPFRTQFF. For the CDR3, the DNA is TGCAGCGTGATAGAAGGAGGGGGGGTTAATCCATTCCGCACACAGTTCTTC.

The V call is TRBV27, the J call TRBJ2-5; 10 nucleotides line up with TRBD1. From germline, CDR1 is MNHEY and CDR2 SMNVEV (reference sequence). The CDR3 runs to 16 residues. V was clipped by 6 bases and J by 4 bases; unmatched bases: 11. The chain's CDR3 is CASSFRPGQGLETQYF. The CDR3, as DNA: TGTGCCAGCAGCTTCCGACCGGGACAGGGGTTAGAGACCCAGTACTTC.

This clone has a handful of counts. The chain links TRBV7-9 to TRBJ2-1; 8 bases are a match to TRBD1. Trimming cost V 5 bases and J 6 bases; bases outside gene matches: 9. The germline gives CDR1 SEHNR, CDR2 FQNEAQ (reference sequence). This CDR3 has 15 amino acids. CDR3 in DNA: TGTGCCAGCAGCCCTAGGGCAGGGGGCCTCAATGAGCAGTTCTTC. Amino acids: CASSPRAGGLNEQFF. Combining the CDR3 with reference TRBV7-9 and TRBJ2-1 gives the whole variable domain DTGVSQNPRHKITKRGQNVTFRCDPISEHNRLYWYRQTLGQGPEFLTYFQNEAQLEKSRLLSDRFSAERPKGSFSTLEIQRTEQGDSAMYLCASSPRAGGLNEQFFGPGTRLTVL.

V and J are TRBV7-9 and TRBJ1-1; D remains unclear. The CDR3 length is 13 residues. V lost 6 bases, J lost 3 bases, and 11 bases lay in between. Germline CDR1 SEHNR, CDR2 FQNEAQ (reference sequence). DNA of the CDR3: TGTGCCAGCAGTCTTAGGCGGGACACTGAAGCTTTCTTT. This translates into CASSLRRDTEAFF.

By share, this clone ranks as medium-sized (0.01 to 0.1%). The chain uses TRBV27 and TRBJ2-5; D may be TRBD2 (6 bases). The V gene's germline CDR1 is MNHEY and CDR2 SMNVEV (reference sequence). V lost 1 base, J lost 3 bases, and 6 bases lay in between. CDR3 size: 13 residues. Here the CDR3 DNA reads TGTGCCAGCAGTTTATGGGGGGAAGAGACCCAGTACTTC. Residues: CASSLWGEETQYF.

The chain combines TRBV7-3 with TRBJ2-7, with D maybe TRBD2 (5 bases). This CDR3 comprises 14 residues. With 3 bases removed from V and 2 bases from J, the gap between germline ends came to 11 bases. The germline V gene has CDR1 SGHTA and CDR2 FQGTGA. CDR3 nucleotide sequence: TGTGCCAGCAGCTTGGGCGGGCCTGCCTACGAGCAGTACTTC. Protein sequence: CASSLGGPAYEQYF.

This clone has more than one count but fewer than ten. The rearrangement uses TRBV13 and TRBJ2-7; 9 positions match TRBD2. After removal of 0 bases from V and 0 bases from J, the junction contained 9 bases not matched to a gene. Germline V gene sequence: CDR1 PRHDT, CDR2 FYEKMQ (reference sequence). This CDR3 is 18 amino acids long. The CDR3 region has the DNA TGTGCCAGCAGCTTAGGCCTCCGAGCGGGAGGAATCTCCTACGAGCAGTACTTC. Amino acids: CASSLGLRAGGISYEQYF.

The chain uses TRBV6-5 and TRBJ1-1; no definite D call. This CDR3 is built from 13 residues. Germline CDR1 reads MNHEY; CDR2 reads SVGAGI. V was trimmed by 8 bases and J by 0 bases, leaving 10 bases between them. CDR3 in amino acids: CASSRSLNTEAFF. Here the CDR3 DNA reads TGTGCCAGCTCCCGGTCTTTGAACACTGAAGCTTTCTTT.

The chain is built from TRBV9 and TRBJ2-7; 8 positions agree with TRBD2. The germline V gene encodes CDR1 SGDLS and CDR2 YYNGEE. Losses at the gene ends were 2 bases for V and 2 bases for J; bases not matched to a gene: 6. CDR3 size: 15 residues. The chain's CDR3 is CASSVASGPTYEQYF. In DNA, the CDR3 is TGTGCCAGCAGCGTGGCTAGCGGGCCGACCTACGAGCAGTACTTC.

The rearrangement links TRBV27 to TRBJ1-4, with D maybe TRBD1 (5 bases). CDR1 is MNHEY, CDR2 SMNVEV, per germline (reference sequence). Trimming cost V 0 bases and J 0 bases, with 14 bases left between them. The CDR3 contains 18 residues. CDR3 amino acids: CASSLSFEQGTTNEKLFF. CDR3 coding DNA: TGTGCCAGCAGTTTATCGTTTGAGCAGGGAACAACTAATGAAAAACTGTTTTTT.

The chain is built from TRBV28 and TRBJ2-7; tentative D call: TRBD2 (6 bases). Germline CDR1 MDHEN, CDR2 SYDVKM. The CDR3 length is 12 residues. The V end lost 7 bases, the J end lost 0 bases, and 7 bases lay between the germline ends. DNA for the CDR3: TGTGCCAGCACTAGCGACTCCTACGAGCAGTACTTC. As protein: CASTSDSYEQYF.

The chain employs TRBV18 and TRBJ2-5; D possibly corresponds to TRBD2 (6 bases). From germline, CDR1 is KGHSH and CDR2 LQKENI. CDR3 size: 13 residues. V lost 3 bases and J 3 bases, leaving 8 bases between the germline ends. CDR3 amino acids: CASSPPSEETQYF. The CDR3 DNA follows: TGTGCCAGCTCACCCCCTAGCGAAGAGACCCAGTACTTC.

The gene calls are TRBV2 and TRBJ1-2, with D perhaps matching TRBD1 (5 bases). CDR1 is SNHLY, CDR2 FYNNEI, per germline. CDR3 length: 13 residues. Deletions cut 6 bases from V and 4 bases from J, with 12 bases between. In DNA, the CDR3 is TGTGCCAGCAGCACCCAGGGCTCCTATGGCTACACCTTC. Protein: CASSTQGSYGYTF.

The chain combines TRBV3-1 (or the pseudogene TRBV3-2) with TRBJ1-2; D perhaps matches TRBD1 (5 bases). The CDR3 is 15 residues long. Germline CDR1 is LGHDT and CDR2 is YNNKEL (reference sequence). V was clipped by 4 bases and J by 0 bases, with 12 bases between them. The CDR3 is CASSRGSEPNYGYTF. The CDR3 DNA is TGTGCCAGCAGCCGGGGCAGCGAGCCTAACTATGGCTACACCTTC.

This clone came up a few times. The chain joins TRBV2 to TRBJ2-1; D not certain. V lost 8 bases to trimming and J lost 10 bases, with 9 bases between them. The CDR3 extends over 10 amino acids. The germline V gene has CDR1 SNHLY and CDR2 FYNNEI. The CDR3 here is CASRGSEQFF. The CDR3 DNA sequence: TGTGCCAGCCGCGGCTCAGAGCAGTTCTTC. Drawing the rest from reference TRBV2 and TRBJ2-1, the complete variable domain is EPEVTQTPSHQVTQMGQEVILRCVPISNHLYFYWYRQILGQKVEFLVSFYNNEISEKSEIFDDQFSVERPDGSNFTLKIRSTKLEDSAMYFCASRGSEQFFGPGTRLTVL.

This clone was seen a single time. The chain links TRBV18 to TRBJ1-5; D is undetermined. V lost 7 bases and J 9 bases, leaving 13 bases between the germline ends. This CDR3 region has 12 residues. CDR1 and CDR2 (germline): KGHSH, LQKENI. Here the CDR3 DNA reads TGTGCCAGCTGGCGGGGAGAAGGGCCCCAGCATTTT. Protein product: CASWRGEGPQHF.

This clone was found once. The rearrangement links TRBV12-5 to TRBJ2-2, with 15 positions matching TRBD2. The V segment lost 1 base and the J segment 1 base; nucleotides outside the gene matches: 4. The germline V gene has CDR1 LGHNT and CDR2 FRNRAP. The length of the CDR3 is 19 residues. The CDR3 DNA follows: TGTGCTAGTGGTTTGGCACCGGGACTAGCGGGGGGGAACACCGGGGAGCTGTTTTTT. Translated: CASGLAPGLAGGNTGELFF.

V and J are TRBV19 and TRBJ1-2; 7 bases are a match to TRBD1. Trimming removed 6 bases from V and 4 bases from J; junction bases left unmatched: 5. Germline V gene lookup returns CDR1 LNHDA and CDR2 SQIVND (reference sequence). The CDR3 consists of 13 residues. CDR3 protein: CASRRDSRYGYTF. The CDR3 DNA reads TGTGCCAGTAGGAGGGACAGCCGCTATGGCTACACCTTC. The full variable domain, its missing parts supplied by reference TRBV19 and TRBJ1-2, is DGGITQSPKYLFRKEGQNVTLSCEQNLNHDAMYWYRQDPGQGLRLIYYSQIVNDFQKGDIAEGYSVSREKKESFPLTVTSAQKNPTAFYLCASRRDSRYGYTFGSGTRLTVV.

Only one count was recorded for this clone. The chain carries TRBV6-2 or TRBV6-3 and TRBJ2-1, with 8 bases matching TRBD1. The germline V gene has CDR1 MNHEY and CDR2 SVGEGT. With 2 bases clipped from V and 5 bases from J, the junction kept 8 bases outside the gene matches. The CDR3 loop spans 16 amino acids. CDR3 coding DNA: TGTGCCAGCAGTTACGTGGGGACAGGCACCGACAATGAGCAGTTCTTC. This translates into CASSYVGTGTDNEQFF.

The genes are TRBV29-1 and TRBJ2-7, with TRBD2 identical over 8 bases. The trim removed 0 bases at V and 4 bases at J, leaving 2 bases unmatched. The CDR3 covers 13 residues. In germline, CDR1 is SQVTM, CDR2 ANQGSEA. CDR3 DNA: TGCAGCGTTGAAGAAGCGGGAGCTTACGAGCAGTACTTC. As protein: CSVEEAGAYEQYF.